What follows are 25 T cell receptor beta chains derived from one specimen sequenced in a study of PD-1 blockade in classical Hodgkin lymphoma. Described time point: newly diagnosed, previously untreated cHL patient sample. Assay: immunoSEQ multiplex PCR; the TCRdb copy retains only in-frame clones and omits some. The data contain fewer than 35,000 clones, 90% to 95% of them seen just once; the ten biggest clones take up roughly 2.5%. Sequenced input: peripheral blood mononuclear cells (PBMCs). The receptors shown here come from a human donor with classical Hodgkin lymphoma.

The chain recombines TRBV30 with TRBJ1-6; TRBD1 matches at 7 bases. J was trimmed by 7 bases and V by 4 bases; bases with no gene match: 1. The CDR3 has 12 amino acids. Germline-derived CDR1 and CDR2 are GTSNPN and SVGIG (reference sequence). This CDR3 is CAWKTGNSPLHF. The CDR3 DNA reads TGTGCCTGGAAGACAGGGAATTCACCCCTCCACTTT. Filled out from reference TRBV30 and TRBJ1-6, the complete variable domain reads SQTIHQWPATLVQPVGSPLSLECTVEGTSNPNLYWYRQAAGRGLQLLFYSVGIGQISSEVPQNLSASRPQDRQFILSSKKLLLSDSGFYLCAWKTGNSPLHFGNGTRLTVT.

This chain uses TRBV28 with TRBJ2-7; 7 positions agree with TRBD1. J was trimmed by 1 base and V by 3 bases; bases with no gene match: 15. The CDR3 is 18 residues long. Germline V gene sequence: CDR1 MDHEN, CDR2 SYDVKM. CDR3 in amino acids: CASSFPTNRDRNSYEQYF. For the CDR3, the DNA is TGTGCCAGCAGTTTCCCAACGAACCGGGACAGAAATTCCTACGAGCAGTACTTC. Variable domain in full (rest from reference TRBV28 and TRBJ2-7): DVKVTQSSRYLVKRTGEKVFLECVQDMDHENMFWYRQDPGLGLRLIYFSYDVKMKEKGDIPEGYSVSREKKERFSLILESASTNQTSMYLCASSFPTNRDRNSYEQYFGPGTRLTVT.

For this clone: Additional DNA sequences in this sample encode the identical CDR3. The chain employs TRBV28 and TRBJ2-1; 10 bases match TRBD2. V shed 4 bases and J 3 bases; nucleotides not matched to a gene: 9. Looked up from germline, CDR1 is MDHEN and CDR2 is SYDVKM. This CDR3 has 17 amino acids. Here the CDR3 reads CASSSAGTSGIYNEQFF. CDR3 in DNA: TGTGCCAGCAGTTCCGCTGGAACTAGCGGGATCTACAATGAGCAGTTCTTC. Full variable domain (remainder filled in from reference TRBV28 and TRBJ2-1): DVKVTQSSRYLVKRTGEKVFLECVQDMDHENMFWYRQDPGLGLRLIYFSYDVKMKEKGDIPEGYSVSREKKERFSLILESASTNQTSMYLCASSSAGTSGIYNEQFFGPGTRLTVL.

CDR3 loop: CSAEDRVDEAFF. The CDR3 nucleotides are TGCAGCGCAGAGGACAGGGTAGATGAAGCTTTCTTT. The chain couples TRBV29-1 to TRBJ1-1, with 8 positions matching TRBD1. After removal of 7 bases from V and 7 bases from J, the junction contained 8 bases not matched to a gene. Germline V gene data show CDR1 as SQVTM and CDR2 as ANQGSEA. This CDR3 is 12 amino acids long.

This chain uses TRBV7-9 with TRBJ2-3; D remains ambiguous. Trimming cost V 5 bases and J 4 bases, with 13 bases left between them. The CDR3 sequence is 14 residues long. Germline CDR1 reads SEHNR; CDR2 reads FQNEAQ (reference sequence). CDR3 residues: CASSPPGGADTQYF. CDR3 nucleotide sequence: TGTGCCAGCAGCCCCCCAGGTGGGGCAGATACGCAGTATTTT. Complete variable domain (other parts from reference TRBV7-9 and TRBJ2-3): DTGVSQNPRHKITKRGQNVTFRCDPISEHNRLYWYRQTLGQGPEFLTYFQNEAQLEKSRLLSDRFSAERPKGSFSTLEIQRTEQGDSAMYLCASSPPGGADTQYFGPGTRLTVL.

The chain couples TRBV11-3 to TRBJ2-2; 7 bases agree with TRBD1. V lost 4 bases and J lost 1; bases outside the gene matches: 3. This CDR3 contains 15 residues. CDR1 is SGHNT and CDR2 is YENEEA in the germline V gene. CDR3 amino acids: CASSSRTGNTGELFF. In DNA form, the CDR3 reads TGTGCCAGCAGCTCCCGGACAGGGAACACCGGGGAGCTGTTTTTT.

This clone showed up just once. The rearrangement uses TRBV6-1 and TRBJ1-1; D might be TRBD1 (5 bases). Germline CDR1 MNHNS, CDR2 SASEGT. The ends were cut back, 6 bases at V and 2 bases at J, with 13 bases in the middle. The CDR3 covers 14 residues. In nucleotides, the CDR3 is TGTGCCAGCAGACGGACAAGCACTAACACTGAAGCTTTCTTT. As protein: CASRRTSTNTEAFF.

The V gene is TRBV6-1, the J gene TRBJ1-1; no firm D call. V shed 10 bases and J shed 3 bases, with 3 bases lying between them. CDR3 size: 9 residues. Germline V gene sequence: CDR1 MNHNS, CDR2 SASEGT. Here the CDR3 reads CATHTEAFF. CDR3 in DNA: TGTGCCACCCACACTGAAGCTTTCTTT.

V and J are TRBV2 and TRBJ1-5; no clear D. The CDR3 is made up of 17 amino acids. The ends were cut back, 6 bases at V and 0 bases at J, with 18 bases in the middle. Germline V lookup: CDR1 SNHLY, CDR2 FYNNEI. This CDR3 reads CASRIRFFEGSNQPQHF. In DNA form, the CDR3 reads TGTGCCAGCAGAATAAGGTTCTTCGAGGGTAGCAATCAGCCCCAGCATTTT.

The chain recombines TRBV6-1 with TRBJ2-2; the D call may be TRBD1 or TRBD2 (6 bases each). The germline CDR1 and CDR2 sequences are MNHNS and SASEGT. CDR3 length: 16 residues. The V end was cut by 2 bases, the J end by 3 bases, with 13 bases between. CDR3 DNA: TGTGCCAGCAGTGAATGGGAGAGGGGGGACACCGGGGAGCTGTTTTTT. This sequence encodes CASSEWERGDTGELFF.

This chain joins TRBV27 and TRBJ2-7; D is uncertain. Germline loops: CDR1 MNHEY, CDR2 SMNVEV (reference sequence). Trimming took off 3 bases at V and 0 bases at J, with 3 bases between the two ends. The CDR3 loop spans 12 amino acids. The CDR3 region is CASSFNSYEQYF. CDR3 DNA: TGTGCCAGCAGTTTCAACTCCTACGAGCAGTACTTC.

This chain uses TRBV11-1 with TRBJ2-5; 14 bases line up with TRBD2. The germline CDR1 and CDR2 sequences are SGHAT and FQDESV (reference sequence). CDR3 length: 16 amino acids. V lost 5 bases to trimming and J lost 6 bases; unmatched junction nucleotides: 8. CDR3 sequence reads: CASSRRLAGGRQTQYF. DNA of the CDR3: TGTGCCAGCAGCCGTCGACTAGCGGGGGGGCGACAGACCCAGTACTTC.

This sequence joins TRBV27 and TRBJ2-6; TRBD1 matches 7 bases. CDR1 MNHEY and CDR2 SMNVEV come from the germline V gene (reference sequence). The CDR3 sequence is 19 residues long. The J segment lost 2 bases and the V segment lost 2 bases, leaving 12 bases of the junction unmatched. The CDR3 DNA reads as TGTGCCAGCAGTTTACTCGCATCAAGCAGGGGGACTGGGGCCAACGTCCTGACTTTC. It translates to CASSLLASSRGTGANVLTF. The full variable domain, its missing parts supplied by reference TRBV27 and TRBJ2-6, is EAQVTQNPRYLITVTGKKLTVTCSQNMNHEYMSWYRQDPGLGLRQIYYSMNVEVTDKGDVPEGYKVSRKEKRNFPLILESPSPNQTSLYFCASSLLASSRGTGANVLTFGAGSRLTVL.

The chain combines TRBV18 with TRBJ1-1; D might be TRBD1 (6 bases). Per the germline V gene, CDR1 is KGHSH and CDR2 is LQKENI. Trimming stripped 2 bases from V and 4 bases from J, with 14 bases between. The CDR3 is made up of 15 amino acids. The CDR3 DNA follows: TGTGCCAGCTCACCAAGAGGGGGGGGATCCACTGAAGCTTTCTTT. Its translation: CASSPRGGGSTEAFF.

The chain links TRBV5-1 to TRBJ2-3, with D unresolved. Germline CDR1 and CDR2: SGHRS and YFSETQ. V was shortened by 2 bases and J by 3 bases, with 16 bases between the two germline ends. This CDR3 is built from 16 residues. CDR3 region: CASSFSFPIPTDTQYF. In nucleotides, the CDR3 is TGCGCCAGCAGCTTTTCGTTTCCCATACCGACAGATACGCAGTATTTT.

The chain couples TRBV5-4 to TRBJ1-2; D is uncertain. Germline V lookup: CDR1 SGHNT, CDR2 YYREEE (reference sequence). Trimming cost V 5 bases and J 4 bases, with 12 bases left between them. The CDR3 is 13 residues long. The CDR3 loop is CASRVRTSYGYTF. DNA of the CDR3: TGTGCCAGCAGGGTCAGGACTAGCTATGGCTACACCTTC.

The gene calls are TRBV5-4 and TRBJ2-3, with 8 nucleotides matching TRBD1. Germline V lookup: CDR1 SGHNT, CDR2 YYREEE (reference sequence). Losses at the gene ends were 8 bases for V and 2 bases for J; bases not matched to a gene: 10. This CDR3 region has 15 residues. The CDR3 loop reads CASKDRGRPTDTQYF. The CDR3 coding sequence is TGTGCCAGTAAAGACAGGGGTCGGCCCACAGATACGCAGTATTTT.

The J gene is TRBJ2-3, the V gene TRBV19; 7 bases match TRBD1. The CDR3 totals 14 residues. Germline assignment: CDR1 LNHDA and CDR2 SQIVND (reference sequence). J was trimmed by 7 bases and V by 5 bases; bases with no gene match: 9. The DNA of the CDR3 is TGTGCCAGTAGTCTCCCCCGGGACAGTTATACGCAGTATTTT. This sequence encodes CASSLPRDSYTQYF.

The gene calls are TRBV28 and TRBJ2-7; 9 bases agree with TRBD2. The V segment lost 8 bases and the J segment 2 bases; nucleotides outside the gene matches: 7. Germline CDR1 and CDR2: MDHEN and SYDVKM. The CDR3 covers 14 residues. CDR3 DNA sequence: TGTGCCAGCGGGCCGGGCGGGAGGGCCTACGAGCAGTACTTC. Translated: CASGPGGRAYEQYF.

V usage is TRBV27 and J usage is TRBJ2-7, with 9 bases fitting TRBD1. The germline V gene has CDR1 MNHEY and CDR2 SMNVEV (reference sequence). J lost 1 base, V lost 5 bases, and 3 bases had no gene match. This CDR3 comprises 14 residues. CDR3 sequence: CASSKDRGSYEQYF. In DNA, the CDR3 is TGTGCCAGCAGTAAGGACAGGGGTTCCTACGAGCAGTACTTC.

A remark on this clone: No DNA is shown, since the ends of the CDR3 on it are uncertain; the CDR3 is the one TCRdb lists. The V call is TRBV19, the J call TRBJ2-3; the table's TRBD1 call for D was not verified on the DNA. Termini included, the CDR3 measures 14 amino acids. CDR1 LNHDA and CDR2 SQIVND come from the germline V gene (reference sequence). The CDR3 here is CASTSGRGTDTQYF.

This chain uses TRBV2 with TRBJ2-3, with 9 bases fitting TRBD2. Trimming took 3 bases from V and 3 from J; bases not matched to a gene: 13. Germline-derived CDR1 and CDR2 are SNHLY and FYNNEI. The CDR3 has 18 amino acids. This CDR3 reads CASSEIRSAGGHTDTQYF. CDR3 coding DNA: TGTGCCAGCAGTGAGATTCGTTCGGCGGGGGGGCATACAGATACGCAGTATTTT.

This clone showed up just once. The V gene is TRBV7-2, the J gene TRBJ2-7, with D perhaps matching TRBD1 (6 bases). Germline V CDR1 and CDR2: SGHTA, FQGNSA. V gave up 1 base and J gave up 5 bases, with 12 bases separating them. The CDR3 consists of 14 residues. This chain's CDR3 is CASSLDGPGDEQYF. The CDR3, as DNA: TGTGCCAGCAGCTTAGACGGCCCAGGGGACGAGCAGTACTTC.

The rearrangement joins TRBV28 to TRBJ2-3; TRBD1 agrees at 9 bases. V shed 2 bases, J shed 5 bases, and the junction held 5 bases outside the gene matches. Germline assignment: CDR1 MDHEN and CDR2 SYDVKM. CDR3 length equals 15 residues. CDR3 bases: TGTGCCAGCAGTTTAAGGGACAGGGCCGGAGATACGCAGTATTTT. Translated, it gives CASSLRDRAGDTQYF.

CDR3 loop: CASSQVLYEKLFF. CDR3 DNA: TGCGCCAGCAGCCAAGTTTTGTACGAAAAACTGTTTTTT. The chain employs TRBV4-1 and TRBJ1-4; D ambiguous. V was shortened by 1 base and J by 8 bases, with 8 bases between the two germline ends. Per germline, CDR1 MGHRA and CDR2 YSYEKL. This CDR3 has 13 residues.